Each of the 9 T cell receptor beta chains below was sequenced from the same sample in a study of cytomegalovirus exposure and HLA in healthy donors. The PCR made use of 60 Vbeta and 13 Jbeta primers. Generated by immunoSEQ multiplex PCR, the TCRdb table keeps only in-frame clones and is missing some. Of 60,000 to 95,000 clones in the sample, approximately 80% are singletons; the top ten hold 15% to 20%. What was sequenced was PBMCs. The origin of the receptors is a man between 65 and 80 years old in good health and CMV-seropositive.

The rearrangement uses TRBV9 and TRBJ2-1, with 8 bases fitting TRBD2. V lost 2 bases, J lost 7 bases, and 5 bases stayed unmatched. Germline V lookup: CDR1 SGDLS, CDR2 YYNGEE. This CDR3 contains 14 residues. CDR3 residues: CASSVGGAANEQFF. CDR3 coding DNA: TGTGCCAGCAGCGTCGGGGGGGCCGCAAATGAGCAGTTCTTC.

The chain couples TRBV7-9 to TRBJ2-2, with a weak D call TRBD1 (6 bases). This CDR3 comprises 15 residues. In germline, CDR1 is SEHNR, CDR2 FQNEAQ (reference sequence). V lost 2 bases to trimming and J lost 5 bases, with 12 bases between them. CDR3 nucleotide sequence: TGTGCCAGCAGCTTACAAGCCACAGGGACCGGGGAGCTGTTTTTT. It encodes CASSLQATGTGELFF.

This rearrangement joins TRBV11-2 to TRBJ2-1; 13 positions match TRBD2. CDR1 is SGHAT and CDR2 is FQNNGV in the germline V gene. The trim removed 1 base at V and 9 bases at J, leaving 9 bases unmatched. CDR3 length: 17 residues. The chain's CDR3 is CASSLGGTSGKRVEQFF. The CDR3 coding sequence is TGTGCCAGCAGCTTAGGGGGGACTAGCGGGAAGAGGGTTGAGCAGTTCTTC.

In DNA form, the CDR3 reads TGTGCCAGCAGCTTAGCTTACGAGCAGTACTTC. Translation: CASSLAYEQYF. The V gene is TRBV11-2, the J gene TRBJ2-7; D is undetermined. Germline V gene lookup returns CDR1 SGHAT and CDR2 FQNNGV. The CDR3 runs to 11 residues. Trimming removed 1 base from V and 4 bases from J, with 2 bases in between.

Here the CDR3 reads CASSFGTGVYGYTF. CDR3 bases: TGTGCCAGCAGCTTCGGGACAGGGGTCTATGGCTACACCTTC. This chain joins TRBV5-4 and TRBJ1-2; TRBD1 aligns across 10 bases. Trimming took 2 bases from V and 4 from J; bases not matched to a gene: 2. Per germline, CDR1 SGHNT and CDR2 YYREEE (reference sequence). The CDR3 covers 14 residues.

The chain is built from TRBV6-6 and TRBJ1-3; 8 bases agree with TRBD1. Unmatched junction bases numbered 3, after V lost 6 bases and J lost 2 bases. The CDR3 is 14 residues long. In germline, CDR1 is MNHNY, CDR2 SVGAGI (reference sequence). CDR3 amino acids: CASSSDRAGNTIYF. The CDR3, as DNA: TGTGCCAGCAGCTCGGACAGGGCTGGAAACACCATATATTTT.

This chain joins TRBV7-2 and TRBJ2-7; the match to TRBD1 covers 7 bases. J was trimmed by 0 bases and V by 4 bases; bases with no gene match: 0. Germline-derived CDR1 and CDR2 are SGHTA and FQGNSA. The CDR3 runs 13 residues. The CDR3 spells CASSWDSSYEQYF. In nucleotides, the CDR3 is TGTGCCAGCAGCTGGGACAGCTCCTACGAGCAGTACTTC. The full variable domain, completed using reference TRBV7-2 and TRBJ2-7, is GAGVSQSPSNKVTEKGKDVELRCDPISGHTALYWYRQSLGQGLEFLIYFQGNSAPDKSGLPSDRFSAERTGGSVSTLTIQRTQQEDSAVYLCASSWDSSYEQYFGPGTRLTVT.

Here the CDR3 reads CASSYSGGYGYTF. CDR3 sequence (DNA): TGTGCCAGCAGCTACTCCGGGGGCTATGGCTACACCTTC. The chain joins TRBV9 to TRBJ1-2, with D possibly being TRBD1 (5 bases). The V end lost 4 bases, the J end lost 4 bases, and 11 bases lay between the germline ends. Looked up from germline, CDR1 is SGDLS and CDR2 is YYNGEE. CDR3 size: 13 residues. Drawing the rest from reference TRBV9 and TRBJ1-2, the complete variable domain is DSGVTQTPKHLITATGQRVTLRCSPRSGDLSVYWYQQSLDQGLQFLIQYYNGEERAKGNILERFSAQQFPDLHSELNLSSLELGDSALYFCASSYSGGYGYTFGSGTRLTVV.

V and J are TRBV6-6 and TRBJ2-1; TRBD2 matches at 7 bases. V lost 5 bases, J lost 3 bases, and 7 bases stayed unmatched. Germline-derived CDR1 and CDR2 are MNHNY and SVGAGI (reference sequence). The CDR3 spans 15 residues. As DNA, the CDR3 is TGTGCCAGCAGTCCGTGGCTAGCGGACTACAATGAGCAGTTCTTC. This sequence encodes CASSPWLADYNEQFF.